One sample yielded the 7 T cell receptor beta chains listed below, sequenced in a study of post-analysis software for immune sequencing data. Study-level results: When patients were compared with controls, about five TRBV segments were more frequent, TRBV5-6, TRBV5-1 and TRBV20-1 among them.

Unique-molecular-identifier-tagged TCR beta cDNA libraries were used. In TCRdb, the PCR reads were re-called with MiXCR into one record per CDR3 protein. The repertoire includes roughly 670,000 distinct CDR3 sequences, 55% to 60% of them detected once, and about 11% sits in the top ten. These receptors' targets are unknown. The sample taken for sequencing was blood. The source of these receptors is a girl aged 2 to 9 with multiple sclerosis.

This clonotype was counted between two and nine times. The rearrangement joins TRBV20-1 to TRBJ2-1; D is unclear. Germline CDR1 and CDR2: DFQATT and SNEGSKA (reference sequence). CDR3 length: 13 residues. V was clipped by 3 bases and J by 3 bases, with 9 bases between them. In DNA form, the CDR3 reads TGCAGTGCTAGCCCGGACGGCTACAATGAGCAGTTCTTC. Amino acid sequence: CSASPDGYNEQFF.

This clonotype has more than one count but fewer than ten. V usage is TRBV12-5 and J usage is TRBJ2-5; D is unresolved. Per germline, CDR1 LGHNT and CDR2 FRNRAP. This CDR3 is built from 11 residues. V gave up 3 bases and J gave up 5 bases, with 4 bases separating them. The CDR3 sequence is CASGFGETQYF. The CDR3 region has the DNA TGTGCTAGTGGTTTTGGGGAGACCCAGTACTTC.

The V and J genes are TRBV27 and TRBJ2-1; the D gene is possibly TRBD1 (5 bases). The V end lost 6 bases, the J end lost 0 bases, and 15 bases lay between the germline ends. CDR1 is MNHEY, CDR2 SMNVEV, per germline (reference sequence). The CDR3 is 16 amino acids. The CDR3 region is CASRQGAFSSYNEQFF. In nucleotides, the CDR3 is TGTGCCAGCAGGCAAGGGGCGTTCAGCTCCTACAATGAGCAGTTCTTC.

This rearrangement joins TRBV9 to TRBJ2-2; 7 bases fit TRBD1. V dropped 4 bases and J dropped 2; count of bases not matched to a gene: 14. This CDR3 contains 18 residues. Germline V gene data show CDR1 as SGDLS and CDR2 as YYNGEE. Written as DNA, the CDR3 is TGTGCCAGCAGCCTCCGGACAGGCCCCAGCCCTAACACCGGGGAGCTGTTTTTT. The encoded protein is CASSLRTGPSPNTGELFF.

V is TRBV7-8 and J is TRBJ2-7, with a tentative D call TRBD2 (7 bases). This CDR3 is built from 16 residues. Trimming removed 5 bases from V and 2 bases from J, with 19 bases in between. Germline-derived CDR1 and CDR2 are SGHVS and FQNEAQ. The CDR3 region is CASSPGGGANPYEQYF. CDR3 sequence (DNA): TGTGCCAGCAGCCCAGGAGGGGGGGCTAATCCCTACGAGCAGTACTTC.

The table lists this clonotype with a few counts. This chain's CDR3 is CSVIGTVSHNEQFF. DNA of the CDR3: TGCAGCGTTATTGGGACAGTATCCCACAATGAGCAGTTCTTC. The V and J genes are TRBV29-1 and TRBJ2-1, with TRBD1 identical over 7 bases. Looked up from germline, CDR1 is SQVTM and CDR2 is ANQGSEA. V dropped 5 bases and J dropped 5; count of bases not matched to a gene: 9. This CDR3 is built from 14 residues.

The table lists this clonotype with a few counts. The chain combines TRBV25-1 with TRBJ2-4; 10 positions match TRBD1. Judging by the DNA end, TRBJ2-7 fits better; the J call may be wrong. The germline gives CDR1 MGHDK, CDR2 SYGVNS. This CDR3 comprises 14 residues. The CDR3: CASSGGQGAYEQYF. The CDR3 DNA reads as TGTGCCAGCAGTGGAGGACAGGGGGCCTACGAGCAGTACTTC.